This passage covers 10 T cell receptor beta chains from one sample sequenced in a study of human T cells and chemical hapten exposure. TCRdb processed the RACE reads anew with MiXCR; each CDR3 protein has one entry. The sample lists 40,000 to 45,000 distinct CDR3 sequences, just under 9% seen once, with about 15% in the top ten. Time point denoted: patch test 2, 6 weeks after DPC sensitization. Treatment denoted: therapeutic diphenylcyclopropenone sensitization with weekly scalp DPC. This specimen consisted of whole blood, obtained in connection with sensitization to the hapten diphenylcyclopropenone (DPC). The receptors come from a woman aged 40-49 years with alopecia areata. Some clones in this sample may be carry-over from other donors' samples.

This clonotype has just a few counts. A much larger clonotype is one base distant, so this may be a read error. This chain uses TRBV7-6 with TRBJ2-7, with D perhaps matching TRBD2 (6 bases). This CDR3 is 11 amino acids long. CDR1 and CDR2 (germline): SGHVS, FNYEAQ. The CDR3 is CVSSLAAEQYF. CDR3 DNA: TGTGTCAGCAGCTTAGCGGCCGAGCAGTACTTC.

Many counts were recorded for this clonotype. The chain uses TRBV7-2 and TRBJ1-1; D is uncertain. V was clipped by 1 base and J by 8 bases, with 11 bases between them. In germline, CDR1 is SGHTA, CDR2 FQGNSA. This CDR3 is built from 13 residues. The CDR3 loop is CASSLERVREAFF. The CDR3 nucleotides read TGTGCCAGCAGCTTAGAACGGGTCAGGGAAGCTTTCTTT.

The J gene is TRBJ2-7, the V gene TRBV27; 14 nucleotides agree with TRBD2. After removal of 4 bases from V and 5 bases from J, the junction contained 4 bases not matched to a gene. This CDR3 is 15 amino acids long. CDR1 and CDR2 from the germline V gene are MNHEY and SMNVEV (reference sequence). The CDR3 protein is CASSSGLAGVHEQYF. The CDR3 DNA is TGTGCCAGCAGTTCGGGACTAGCGGGGGTCCACGAGCAGTACTTC.

The table lists this clonotype with many counts. This chain uses TRBV29-1 with TRBJ1-1; tentative D call: TRBD1 (5 bases). The V end lost 6 bases, the J end lost 3 bases, and 5 bases lay between the germline ends. Germline assignment: CDR1 SQVTM and CDR2 ANQGSEA. CDR3 length equals 10 residues. DNA of the CDR3: TGCAGCGTGGGGGACACTGAAGCTTTCTTT. It codes for CSVGDTEAFF.

With respect to this clonotype: Given a much more abundant clone one base away, this may be a read error. The V and J genes are TRBV30 and TRBJ1-4, with no clear D. The CDR3 contains 12 residues. From germline, CDR1 is GTSNPN and CDR2 SVGIG (reference sequence). This chain's CDR3 is CARSVLREKLFF. In DNA form, the CDR3 reads TGTGCCCGGAGTGTACTAAGGGAAAAACTGTTTTTT.

This clonotype has a count of ten or more. J is TRBJ2-3 and V is TRBV7-6, with TRBD2 identical over 9 bases. With 4 bases clipped from V and 1 base from J, the junction kept 6 bases outside the gene matches. The CDR3 contains 16 residues. Germline V gene data show CDR1 as SGHVS and CDR2 as FNYEAQ. The DNA of the CDR3 is TGTGCCAGCAGCTCCTTAGCGGGGGCGCGCACAGATACGCAGTATTTT. It yields the protein CASSSLAGARTDTQYF.

The rearrangement links TRBV20-1 to TRBJ1-1, with no clear D. Germline V gene sequence: CDR1 DFQATT, CDR2 SNEGSKA (reference sequence). CDR3 length: 13 residues. The V end was cut by 4 bases, the J end by 3 bases, with 12 bases between. In DNA, the CDR3 is TGCAGTGCTACCGGCCCGTTGGACACTGAAGCTTTCTTT. Its protein is CSATGPLDTEAFF.

The chain links TRBV15 to TRBJ2-6, with 7 bases aligning to TRBD2. J was trimmed by 1 base and V by 1 base; bases with no gene match: 4. CDR1 and CDR2 (germline): LNHNV, YYDKDF (reference sequence). The CDR3 loop spans 17 amino acids. The CDR3 loop is CATSRAALASGANVLTF. The DNA for the CDR3 is TGTGCCACCAGCAGAGCCGCACTAGCGTCTGGGGCCAACGTCCTGACTTTC.

This clonotype was seen repeatedly, ten times or more. The chain joins TRBV10-3 to TRBJ2-1, with TRBD1 matching 12 bases. J lost 7 bases, V lost 2 bases, and 3 bases had no gene match. The CDR3 contains 15 residues. The germline V gene encodes CDR1 ENHRY and CDR2 SYGVKD. For the CDR3, the DNA is TGTGCCATCAGTGAGGGGACAGGGGGCAGGAATGAGCAGTTCTTC. Residues: CAISEGTGGRNEQFF.

In this sample, this clonotype turned up many times. V is TRBV20-1 and J is TRBJ2-5, with 7 bases lining up with TRBD2. The CDR3 is made up of 15 amino acids. Unmatched junction bases numbered 10, after V lost 6 bases and J lost 0 bases. Germline-derived CDR1 and CDR2 are DFQATT and SNEGSKA (reference sequence). DNA of the CDR3: TGCAGTGCCCGTTTCGGCGGGGGAAACCAAGAGACCCAGTACTTC. Translation: CSARFGGGNQETQYF.